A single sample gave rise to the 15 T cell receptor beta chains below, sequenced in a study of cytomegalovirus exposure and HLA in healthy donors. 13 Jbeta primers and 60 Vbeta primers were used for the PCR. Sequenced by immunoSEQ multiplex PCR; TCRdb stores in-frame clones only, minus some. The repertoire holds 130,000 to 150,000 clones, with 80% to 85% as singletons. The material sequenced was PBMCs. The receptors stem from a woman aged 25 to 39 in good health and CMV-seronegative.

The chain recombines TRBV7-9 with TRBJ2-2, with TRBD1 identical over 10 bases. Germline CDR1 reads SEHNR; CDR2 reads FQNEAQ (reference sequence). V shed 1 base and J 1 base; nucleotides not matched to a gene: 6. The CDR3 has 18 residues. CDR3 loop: CASSLDPGQGGNTGELFF. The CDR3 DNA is TGTGCCAGCAGCTTAGACCCCGGACAGGGGGGGAACACCGGGGAGCTGTTTTTT.

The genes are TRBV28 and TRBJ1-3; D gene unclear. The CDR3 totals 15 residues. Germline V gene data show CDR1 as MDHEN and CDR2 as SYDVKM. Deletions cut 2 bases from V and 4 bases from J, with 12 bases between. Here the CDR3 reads CASSLRSAGGNTIYF. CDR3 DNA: TGTGCCAGCAGTTTAAGGAGCGCGGGGGGAAACACCATATATTTT.

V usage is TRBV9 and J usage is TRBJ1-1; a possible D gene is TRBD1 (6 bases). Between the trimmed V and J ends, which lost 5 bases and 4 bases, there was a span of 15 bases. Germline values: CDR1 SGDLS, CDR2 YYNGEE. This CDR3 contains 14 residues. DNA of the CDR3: TGTGCCAGCAGACCCCCCGGGGGGCTCACTGAAGCTTTCTTT. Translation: CASRPPGGLTEAFF.

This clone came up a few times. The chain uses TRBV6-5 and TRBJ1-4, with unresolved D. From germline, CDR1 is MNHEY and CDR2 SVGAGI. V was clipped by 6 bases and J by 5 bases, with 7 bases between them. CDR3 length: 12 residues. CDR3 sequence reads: CASSSTNEKLFF. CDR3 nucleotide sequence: TGTGCCAGCAGCTCTACCAATGAAAAACTGTTTTTT.

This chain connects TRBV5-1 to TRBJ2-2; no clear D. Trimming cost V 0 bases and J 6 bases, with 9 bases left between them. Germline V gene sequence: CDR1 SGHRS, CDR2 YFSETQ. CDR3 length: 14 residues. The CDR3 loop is CASSLEIAPGELFF. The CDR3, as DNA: TGCGCCAGCAGCTTGGAAATAGCACCCGGGGAGCTGTTTTTT.

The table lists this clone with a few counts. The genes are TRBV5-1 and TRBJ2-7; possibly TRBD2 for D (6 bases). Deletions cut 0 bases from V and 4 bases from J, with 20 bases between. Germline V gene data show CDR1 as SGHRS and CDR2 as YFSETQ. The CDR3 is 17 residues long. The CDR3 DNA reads TGCGCCAGCAGCTTGGGGGGCGGCGGGAACCTTCGGTACGAGCAGTACTTC. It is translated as CASSLGGGGNLRYEQYF. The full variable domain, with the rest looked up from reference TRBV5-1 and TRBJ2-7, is KAGVTQTPRYLIKTRGQQVTLSCSPISGHRSVSWYQQTPGQGLQFLFEYFSETQRNKGNFPGRFSGRQFSNSRSEMNVSTLELGDSALYLCASSLGGGGNLRYEQYFGPGTRLTVT.

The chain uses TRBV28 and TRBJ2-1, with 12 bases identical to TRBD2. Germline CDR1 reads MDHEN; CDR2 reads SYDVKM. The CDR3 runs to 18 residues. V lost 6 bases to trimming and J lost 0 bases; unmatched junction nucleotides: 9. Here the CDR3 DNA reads TGTGCCAGCAGCCGGTGGCTAGCGGGAGGGCCCTCCTACAATGAGCAGTTCTTC. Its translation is CASSRWLAGGPSYNEQFF.

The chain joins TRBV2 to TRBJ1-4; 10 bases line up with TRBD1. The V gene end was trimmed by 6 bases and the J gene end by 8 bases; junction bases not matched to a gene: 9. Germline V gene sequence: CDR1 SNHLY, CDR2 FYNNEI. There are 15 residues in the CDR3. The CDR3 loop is CASRRGTGAVEKLFF. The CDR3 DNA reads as TGTGCCAGCAGGAGGGGGACAGGGGCGGTAGAAAAACTGTTTTTT.

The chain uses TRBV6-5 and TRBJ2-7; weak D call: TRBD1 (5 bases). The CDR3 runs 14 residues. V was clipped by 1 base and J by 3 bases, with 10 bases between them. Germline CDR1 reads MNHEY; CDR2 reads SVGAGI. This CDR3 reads CASSYFQGNYEQYF. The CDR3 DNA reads TGTGCCAGCAGTTACTTTCAGGGAAACTACGAGCAGTACTTC.

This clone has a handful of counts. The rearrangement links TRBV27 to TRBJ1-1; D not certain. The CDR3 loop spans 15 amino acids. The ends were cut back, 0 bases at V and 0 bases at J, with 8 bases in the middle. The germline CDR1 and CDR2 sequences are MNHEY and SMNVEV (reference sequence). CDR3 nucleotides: TGTGCCAGCAGTTTATCTAGGCGGATGAACACTGAAGCTTTCTTT. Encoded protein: CASSLSRRMNTEAFF.

CDR3 sequence (DNA): TGTGCCTGGAGCCGCGGGGGAACAAGCTCCTACAATGAGCAGTTCTTC. This translates into CAWSRGGTSSYNEQFF. The chain uses TRBV30 and TRBJ2-1, with TRBD2 matching over 7 bases. This CDR3 is built from 16 residues. The J segment lost 0 bases and the V segment lost 3 bases, leaving 8 bases of the junction unmatched. Germline V gene data show CDR1 as GTSNPN and CDR2 as SVGIG (reference sequence). The whole variable domain, remainder taken from reference TRBV30 and TRBJ2-1, is SQTIHQWPATLVQPVGSPLSLECTVEGTSNPNLYWYRQAAGRGLQLLFYSVGIGQISSEVPQNLSASRPQDRQFILSSKKLLLSDSGFYLCAWSRGGTSSYNEQFFGPGTRLTVL.

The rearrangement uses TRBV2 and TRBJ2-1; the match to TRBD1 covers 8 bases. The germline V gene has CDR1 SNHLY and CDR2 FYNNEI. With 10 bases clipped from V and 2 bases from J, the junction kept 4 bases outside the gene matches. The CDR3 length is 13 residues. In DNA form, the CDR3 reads TGTGCCACCCGGGACAGGCCCTACAATGAGCAGTTCTTC. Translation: CATRDRPYNEQFF.

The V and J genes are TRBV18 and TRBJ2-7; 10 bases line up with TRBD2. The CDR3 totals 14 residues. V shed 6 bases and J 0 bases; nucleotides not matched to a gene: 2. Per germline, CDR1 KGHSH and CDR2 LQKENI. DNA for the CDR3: TGTGCCAGCTCCCGGACTAGCGGCTCCTACGAGCAGTACTTC. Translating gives CASSRTSGSYEQYF.

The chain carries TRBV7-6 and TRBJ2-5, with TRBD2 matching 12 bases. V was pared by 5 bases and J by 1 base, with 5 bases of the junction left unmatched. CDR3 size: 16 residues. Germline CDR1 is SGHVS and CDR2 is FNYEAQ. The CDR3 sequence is CASSPRTSGAQETQYF. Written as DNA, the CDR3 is TGTGCCAGCAGCCCCCGGACTAGCGGGGCCCAAGAGACCCAGTACTTC.

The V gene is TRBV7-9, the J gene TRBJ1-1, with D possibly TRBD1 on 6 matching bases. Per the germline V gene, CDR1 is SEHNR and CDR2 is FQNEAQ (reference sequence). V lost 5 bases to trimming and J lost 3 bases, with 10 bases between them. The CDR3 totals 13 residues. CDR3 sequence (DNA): TGTGCCAGCAGCCACGGACAGTACACTGAAGCTTTCTTT. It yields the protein CASSHGQYTEAFF.